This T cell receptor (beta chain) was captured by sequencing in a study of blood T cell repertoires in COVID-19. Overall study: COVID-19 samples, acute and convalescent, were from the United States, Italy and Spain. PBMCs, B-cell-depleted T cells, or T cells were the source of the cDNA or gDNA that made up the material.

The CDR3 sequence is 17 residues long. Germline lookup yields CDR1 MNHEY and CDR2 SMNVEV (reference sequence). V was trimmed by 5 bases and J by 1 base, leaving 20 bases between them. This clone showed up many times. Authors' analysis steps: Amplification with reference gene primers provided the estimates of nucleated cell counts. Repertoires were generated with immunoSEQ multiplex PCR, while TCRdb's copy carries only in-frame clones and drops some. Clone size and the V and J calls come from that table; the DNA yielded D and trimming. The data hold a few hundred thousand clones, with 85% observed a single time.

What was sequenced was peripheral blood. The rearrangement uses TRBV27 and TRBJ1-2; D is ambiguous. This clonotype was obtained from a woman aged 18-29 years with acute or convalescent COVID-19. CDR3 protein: CASSHQPQAKLNYGYTF. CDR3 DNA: TGTGCCAGCAGTCACCAACCCCAGGCGAAGCTTAACTATGGCTACACCTTC.